These 3 T cell receptor beta chains were sequenced from one sample in a study of neurological immune-mediated disorders. Each CDR3 protein gets one entry after TCRdb re-called the 5' RACE reads with MiXCR. The repertoire holds roughly 100,000 distinct CDR3 sequences, with approximately 3.5% as singletons. The specimen was PBMCs. Source of these receptors: a woman aged 50 to 60 with multiple sclerosis.

This clonotype has more than one count but fewer than ten. The genes are TRBV10-3 and TRBJ1-2, with TRBD1 as a possible D gene (5 bases). V dropped 3 bases and J dropped 3 bases, with 14 bases sitting between them. In germline, CDR1 is ENHRY, CDR2 SYGVKD. The CDR3 sequence is 15 residues long. The DNA for the CDR3 is TGTGCCATCAGTGATGGAAGGGGCGCAGACTATGGCTACACCTTC. This sequence encodes CAISDGRGADYGYTF.

This clonotype was seen at least ten times. The chain recombines TRBV6-6 with TRBJ1-2; D unclear. The germline CDR1 and CDR2 sequences are MNHNY and SVGAGI (reference sequence). The CDR3 length is 12 residues. V lost 5 bases and J lost 4, with 8 bases in between. CDR3 sequence reads: CASSIPPYGYTF. Here the CDR3 DNA reads TGTGCCAGCAGTATACCACCCTATGGCTACACCTTC.

In this sample, this clonotype turned up many times. The chain uses TRBV6-5 and TRBJ2-1; 10 bases align to TRBD2. This CDR3 contains 18 residues. The J segment lost 6 bases and the V segment lost 2 bases, leaving 13 bases of the junction unmatched. The germline gives CDR1 MNHEY, CDR2 SVGAGI. The CDR3 protein is CASSYNGVAGGRGNEQFF. The CDR3 DNA follows: TGTGCCAGCAGTTACAATGGGGTAGCGGGGGGCCGGGGCAATGAGCAGTTCTTC.